The T cell receptor beta chain under discussion was sequenced for a study of T cell changes during pregnancy in multiple sclerosis. The protocol was immunoSEQ multiplex PCR, while the TCRdb copy is restricted to in-frame clones and leaves out a portion. The sample records just over 90,000 clones, roughly nine tenths being singletons. V was trimmed by 6 bases and J by 0 bases, leaving 11 bases between them. The CDR3 has 14 residues. In germline, CDR1 is MNHNY, CDR2 SVGAGI (reference sequence). This chain connects TRBV6-6 to TRBJ1-1; D unclear. The source material was peripheral blood, sampled after pregnancy. This TCR derives from a female donor in good health, enrolled as a control in a pregnancy study. The CDR3 sequence is CASRSALLNTEAFF. CDR3 DNA sequence: TGTGCCAGCAGAAGTGCGCTCCTGAACACTGAAGCTTTCTTT.